Following are 27 T cell receptor beta chains from one sample sequenced in a study of Graves' ophthalmopathy and Graves' hyperthyroidism. RNA transcripts served as template for amplifying TCR beta CDR3 sequences. Second-round multiplex PCR came after first-round RT-PCR with HTBI primers. From the multiplex PCR reads, TCRdb called clonotypes with MiXCR, one entry per CDR3 protein. The sample shows 300,000 to 400,000 distinct CDR3 sequences, about a sixth of them seen only once. The sequenced sample was peripheral blood. The source of these receptors is an adult man with Graves' ophthalmopathy.

The rearrangement joins TRBV7-8 to TRBJ2-7; 7 nucleotides match TRBD1. The CDR3 sequence is 15 residues long. Germline V gene data show CDR1 as SGHVS and CDR2 as FQNEAQ. J was trimmed by 2 bases and V by 5 bases; bases with no gene match: 9. Written as DNA, the CDR3 is TGTGCCAGCAGCACAAGTTGGGACAGAGCCTACGAGCAGTACTTC. It codes for CASSTSWDRAYEQYF. The whole variable domain, remainder taken from reference TRBV7-8 and TRBJ2-7, is GAGVSQSPRYKVAKRGQDVALRCDPISGHVSLFWYQQALGQGPEFLTYFQNEAQLDKSGLPSDRFFAERPEGSVSTLKIQRTQQEDSAVYLCASSTSWDRAYEQYFGPGTRLTVT.

This clonotype was counted between two and nine times. The V and J genes are TRBV27 and TRBJ2-5; weak D call: TRBD1 (5 bases). Germline CDR1 is MNHEY and CDR2 is SMNVEV (reference sequence). The germline V and J ends were trimmed by 2 bases and 5 bases, with 9 bases remaining between them. CDR3 length equals 13 residues. CDR3 region: CASSLMGRETQYF. Here the CDR3 DNA reads TGTGCCAGCAGTTTAATGGGGCGGGAGACCCAGTACTTC.

The chain carries TRBV6-2 or TRBV6-3 and TRBJ1-1, with D tentatively TRBD1 (6 bases). This CDR3 has 18 amino acids. The germline V gene has CDR1 MNHEY and CDR2 SVGEGT. V lost 4 bases, J lost 5 bases, and 26 bases lay in between. CDR3 region: CASSFIFSRGGLGTEAFF. CDR3 DNA sequence: TGTGCCAGCAGTTTCATATTTTCTCGGGGGGGCTTGGGTACTGAAGCTTTCTTT.

This clonotype was picked up many times. The chain combines TRBV5-1 with TRBJ2-7; TRBD1 agrees at 8 bases. The V segment lost 2 bases and the J segment 6 bases; nucleotides outside the gene matches: 7. The CDR3 covers 14 residues. Per germline, CDR1 SGHRS and CDR2 YFSETQ. The CDR3 DNA reads as TGCGCCAGCAGCTTCGACAGGGGACGCCTCGAGCAGTACTTC. It translates to CASSFDRGRLEQYF.

Comments on this clonotype: A single base separates this from a much larger clone, so it may be a read error. The chain employs TRBV29-1 and TRBJ2-2; 12 nucleotides align to TRBD2. CDR3 size: 15 residues. Germline CDR1 is SQVTM and CDR2 is ANQGSEA. J lost 5 bases, V lost 2 bases, and 3 bases had no gene match. The CDR3 here is CSVELAGGSTGELFF. The CDR3 DNA sequence: TGCAGCGTTGAACTAGCGGGAGGGTCAACCGGGGAGCTGTTTTTT.

This clonotype was counted ten times or more. This chain connects TRBV6-1 to TRBJ1-3; a weak D match, TRBD1 (6 bases). This CDR3 is 16 amino acids long. V was clipped by 7 bases and J by 0 bases, with 16 bases between them. Per the germline V gene, CDR1 is MNHNS and CDR2 is SASEGT. The CDR3 sequence is CASTRDTRSSGNTIYF. The DNA for the CDR3 is TGTGCCAGCACCCGGGACACGCGAAGCTCTGGAAACACCATATATTTT.

The chain recombines TRBV6-1 with TRBJ2-7; 7 nucleotides match TRBD2. Unmatched junction bases numbered 11, after V lost 6 bases and J lost 3 bases. There are 15 residues in the CDR3. CDR1 and CDR2 from the germline V gene are MNHNS and SASEGT. The CDR3 nucleotides read TGTGCCAGCAGAAGACGAATGGGAGGGTTCTACGAGCAGTACTTC. Translating it yields CASRRRMGGFYEQYF.

The genes are TRBV7-9 and TRBJ2-7, with D unclear. The CDR3 length is 15 residues. The germline V gene has CDR1 SEHNR and CDR2 FQNEAQ (reference sequence). Trimming took off 3 bases at V and 2 bases at J, with 14 bases between the two ends. CDR3: CASSLATPGAYEQYF. In DNA form, the CDR3 reads TGTGCCAGCAGCTTGGCGACACCAGGCGCCTACGAGCAGTACTTC. The full variable domain, with the rest looked up from reference TRBV7-9 and TRBJ2-7, is DTGVSQNPRHKITKRGQNVTFRCDPISEHNRLYWYRQTLGQGPEFLTYFQNEAQLEKSRLLSDRFSAERPKGSFSTLEIQRTEQGDSAMYLCASSLATPGAYEQYFGPGTRLTVT.

This clonotype was counted ten times or more. The rearrangement uses TRBV12-3 or TRBV12-4 and TRBJ2-6; TRBD2 might be the D (6 bases). This CDR3 region has 19 residues. The V and J ends lost 3 bases and 0 bases respectively, with 18 bases between them. CDR3 nucleotide sequence: TGTGCCAGCAGTTTTGGTGGGGGGTTCGGGAGCTCTGGGGCCAACGTCCTGACTTTC. It specifies CASSFGGGFGSSGANVLTF.

This clonotype has at least ten counts. The rearrangement links TRBV15 to TRBJ2-7, with 13 bases identical to TRBD2. Trimming took 5 bases from V and 6 from J; bases not matched to a gene: 4. The CDR3 loop spans 14 amino acids. CDR1 is LNHNV and CDR2 is YYDKDF in the germline V gene (reference sequence). The CDR3 DNA follows: TGTGCCACCAGCCTAGGACTAGCGGGGGCCGAGCAGTACTTC. It encodes CATSLGLAGAEQYF.

The chain uses TRBV20-1 and TRBJ2-7; 12 bases match TRBD2. The CDR3 contains 16 residues. Per the germline V gene, CDR1 is DFQATT and CDR2 is SNEGSKA (reference sequence). V was clipped by 0 bases and J by 6 bases; unmatched bases: 9. The CDR3 spells CSAREVVTSGRGEQYF. The CDR3 nucleotides are TGCAGTGCTAGAGAGGTGGTGACTAGCGGGAGAGGCGAGCAGTACTTC.

This clonotype was observed at least ten times. This chain links TRBV2 with TRBJ1-2, with D hard to call. In germline, CDR1 is SNHLY, CDR2 FYNNEI. The CDR3 sequence is 17 residues long. The V end was cut by 2 bases, the J end by 5 bases, with 21 bases between. The CDR3 region has the DNA TGTGCCAGCAGTGAAATGTTAGGCACACCCCGGCGTTATGGCTACACCTTC. Translation: CASSEMLGTPRRYGYTF. The whole variable domain, filled in from reference TRBV2 and TRBJ1-2, reads EPEVTQTPSHQVTQMGQEVILRCVPISNHLYFYWYRQILGQKVEFLVSFYNNEISEKSEIFDDQFSVERPDGSNFTLKIRSTKLEDSAMYFCASSEMLGTPRRYGYTFGSGTRLTVV.

This clonotype came up many times. V and J are TRBV30 and TRBJ1-3; D uncertain. Germline CDR1 and CDR2: GTSNPN and SVGIG (reference sequence). With 2 bases removed from V and 0 bases from J, the gap between germline ends came to 11 bases. This CDR3 spans 15 amino acids. The CDR3 loop reads CAWSKPRSSGNTIYF. The CDR3 nucleotides are TGTGCCTGGAGTAAGCCCAGGAGCTCTGGAAACACCATATATTTT.

The V call is TRBV29-1, the J call TRBJ2-7; TRBD2 agrees at 9 bases. Germline CDR1 SQVTM, CDR2 ANQGSEA. With 4 bases clipped from V and 4 bases from J, the junction kept 8 bases outside the gene matches. There are 14 residues in the CDR3. The CDR3 DNA is TGCAGCGTTGGTTCTGCGGGAGGGATTTACGAGCAGTACTTC. This codes for CSVGSAGGIYEQYF.

This clonotype occurred many times. The chain couples TRBV25-1 to TRBJ2-7, with 7 bases fitting TRBD1. The germline V gene has CDR1 MGHDK and CDR2 SYGVNS. Trimming took 6 bases from V and 2 from J; bases not matched to a gene: 10. This CDR3 has 15 amino acids. CDR3 bases: TGTGCCAGCAGGAGACGAACCGGGACAGCCTACGAGCAGTACTTC. Its protein product is CASRRRTGTAYEQYF.

This clonotype was observed at least ten times. The gene calls are TRBV2 and TRBJ2-7, with 8 bases identical to TRBD2. The CDR3 spans 15 residues. The junction had 6 bases not matched to a gene; V was cut back by 3 bases and J by 2 bases. Per germline, CDR1 SNHLY and CDR2 FYNNEI. The CDR3 loop reads CASSDLSGETYEQYF. The CDR3 DNA reads as TGTGCCAGCAGTGACCTTAGCGGGGAGACCTACGAGCAGTACTTC.

This clonotype was counted at least ten times. The chain couples TRBV6-5 to TRBJ1-5; D remains ambiguous. This CDR3 is built from 12 residues. Germline values: CDR1 MNHEY, CDR2 SVGAGI. Trimming removed 2 bases from V and 4 bases from J, with 3 bases in between. CDR3 DNA sequence: TGTGCCAGCAGTTACCAAAATCAGCCCCAGCATTTT. Translating it yields CASSYQNQPQHF.

This clonotype was detected ten times or more. The chain links TRBV5-1 to TRBJ1-5; 11 bases fit TRBD1. Germline loops: CDR1 SGHRS, CDR2 YFSETQ. This CDR3 comprises 16 residues. Unmatched junction bases numbered 3, after V lost 4 bases and J lost 0 bases. Here the CDR3 DNA reads TGCGCCAGCAGCGCAGGGACAGGGGGTAGCAATCAGCCCCAGCATTTT. This sequence encodes CASSAGTGGSNQPQHF. The full variable domain, rest sourced from reference TRBV5-1 and TRBJ1-5, is KAGVTQTPRYLIKTRGQQVTLSCSPISGHRSVSWYQQTPGQGLQFLFEYFSETQRNKGNFPGRFSGRQFSNSRSEMNVSTLELGDSALYLCASSAGTGGSNQPQHFGDGTRLSIL.

This clonotype has at least ten counts. V usage is TRBV19 and J usage is TRBJ2-7; D might be TRBD2 (5 bases). The germline V and J ends were trimmed by 0 bases and 5 bases, with 14 bases remaining between them. This CDR3 region has 15 residues. Germline V gives CDR1 LNHDA, CDR2 SQIVND (reference sequence). The CDR3 bases are TGTGCCAGTAGTATAGATCTCCGGGGATTCGACGAGCAGTACTTC. Translated, it gives CASSIDLRGFDEQYF.

There are many counts of this clonotype. One base away lies a much larger clone, so this may be a sequencing read error. The rearrangement links TRBV11-2 to TRBJ1-2; the D gene is possibly TRBD1 (6 bases). Germline V gene data show CDR1 as SGHAT and CDR2 as FQNNGV. The CDR3 is 15 amino acids. DNA of the CDR3: TGTGCCAGCAGCTCCAGGATCAGGGGCCACTATGGCTACGCCTTC. It codes for CASSSRIRGHYGYAF.

This clonotype was counted many times. This chain links TRBV29-1 with TRBJ2-7, with TRBD1 matching 9 bases. CDR1 SQVTM and CDR2 ANQGSEA come from the germline V gene. This CDR3 has 14 amino acids. Losses at the gene ends were 6 bases for V and 1 base for J; bases not matched to a gene: 7. This CDR3 is CSVYGQGTSYEQYF. The CDR3 coding sequence is TGCAGCGTATACGGACAGGGGACTTCCTACGAGCAGTACTTC.

This clonotype was seen many times. The rearrangement joins TRBV5-1 to TRBJ2-7; TRBD1 is a possible D gene (6 bases). The CDR3 runs 13 residues. Germline CDR1 SGHRS, CDR2 YFSETQ. The V end lost 0 bases, the J end lost 6 bases, and 10 bases lay between the germline ends. The CDR3 is CASSLDRVAEQYF. CDR3 bases: TGCGCCAGCAGCTTGGACAGGGTTGCCGAGCAGTACTTC.

This clonotype has a count of ten or more. The chain couples TRBV24-1 to TRBJ2-7; 9 bases are a match to TRBD1. Germline V gene data show CDR1 as KGHDR and CDR2 as SFDVKD. This CDR3 spans 16 amino acids. With V trimmed by 5 bases and J by 3 bases, 10 bases remained unmatched. The CDR3 bases are TGTGCCACCAGTGGCGAAGGCGGGACAGGGATCTACGAGCAGTACTTC. Translated, it gives CATSGEGGTGIYEQYF.

Concerning this clonotype: The junction departs from germline at one end; a sequencing error may be responsible. The V and J genes are TRBV6-2 or TRBV6-3 and TRBJ1-1; D not resolved. Looked up from germline, CDR1 is MNHEY and CDR2 is SVGEGT. This CDR3 contains 13 residues. The CDR3 loop reads CAGSSGGHTEAFF. The CDR3 region has the DNA TGTGCCGGCAGTAGCGGCGGGCACACTGAAGCTTTCTTT.

The sample holds many counts of this clonotype. The chain employs TRBV2 and TRBJ2-2; perhaps TRBD2 as D (5 bases). Germline CDR1 SNHLY, CDR2 FYNNEI. The CDR3 is made up of 15 amino acids. V was cut by 4 bases and J by 1 base, with 10 bases left in between. The CDR3 sequence is CASSGRDWNTGELFF. For the CDR3, the DNA is TGTGCCAGCAGTGGACGGGATTGGAACACCGGGGAGCTGTTTTTT.

In its sample, this clonotype was seen many times. The chain links TRBV30 to TRBJ1-1; D might be TRBD1 (5 bases). V shed 6 bases and J shed 0 bases, with 11 bases lying between them. CDR1 and CDR2 (germline): GTSNPN, SVGIG (reference sequence). This CDR3 spans 13 amino acids. The CDR3 sequence: CACKTDMNTEAFF. The DNA for the CDR3 is TGTGCCTGCAAGACGGACATGAACACTGAAGCTTTCTTT.

V and J are TRBV6-1 and TRBJ2-7; D perhaps matches TRBD1 (5 bases). The CDR3 has 15 amino acids. Germline values: CDR1 MNHNS, CDR2 SASEGT. V shed 2 bases and J shed 1 base, with 12 bases lying between them. In DNA, the CDR3 is TGTGCCAGCAGTGAAACTGTGGACACATCCTACGAGCAGTACTTC. This sequence encodes CASSETVDTSYEQYF.